This T cell receptor beta chain originates from a study of T cells in Graves' hyperthyroidism and ophthalmopathy (dated by TCRdb to the late 2010s). Regarding the complete study: A discovery cohort of roughly 96 patients, roughly 40 with Graves' ophthalmopathy and under 60 with stable Graves' hyperthyroidism, was used to find distinguishing TCR V-J signatures. Following sampling, methimazole starting at 30 mg daily was given to hyperthyroidism patients, and high-dose intravenous methylprednisolone was given to ophthalmopathy patients. An independent validation cohort of fewer than 20 hyperthyroidism patients and roughly 16 patients who later progressed to ophthalmopathy tested prospective prediction of ophthalmopathy. According to the paper, TCR Vbeta CDR3 sequencing was carried out on approximately 140 peripheral blood samples, which came from under 50 ophthalmopathy, around 74 hyperthyroidism and approximately 17 progressor patients. The approximately 98 discovery patients were randomly divided into training and test sets at a 7:3 ratio. In addition, the study compared T-cell repertoires in thyroid tissue and in blood from several Graves' hyperthyroidism patients.

TCR beta CDR3 regions were amplified from RNA transcripts. A first-round RT-PCR of the TCR CDR3 used the HTBI primer set with the Qiagen OneStep RT-PCR kit. The libraries were constructed in a second round of multiplex PCR and then size-selected and purified. The libraries were sequenced on an Illumina HiSeq2000 using paired-end 100 bp reads. The original methods were these. SOAPnuke was used to process the raw data, throwing out any read that contained adapters or uncalled bases, had a mean Phred below 15, or lacked an exact constant-primer or identifier match. High-quality paired reads were merged with COPE v1.2.5, and unique nucleotide sequences were defined as clonotypes. Clonotypes were aligned to IMGT TRBV, TRBD and TRBJ reference segments using MiTCR v1.1. The analysis included only V-J combinations with a frequency above 0.0001, which together covered more than 98% of the repertoires. The TCS score was defined as F50 (clonal expansion) divided by E x V (chaos), with BLOSUM62-based TCRdist calculated between CDR3 peptides within each V-J. Welch's t-statistics and random forest reduced 450 to 600 V-J features to around 14, which were used in a naive Bayes classifier (R e1071). The Morisita-Horn index was used to measure how similar the thyroid and blood repertoires were. TCRdb reprocessed the public reads (quality trimming at Q25 with fastp, clone calling with MiXCR) and kept in-frame beta chains. Entries are consolidated by CDR3 protein sequence, retaining the most common genes and DNA. It is TCRdb's table, rather than the study itself, that gives the V and J calls and clone size. Present in this sample are 500,000 to 600,000 distinct CDR3 sequences, roughly 46% of which were seen just once. Of the sample, roughly 8.2% is held by the ten largest clones.

A patient counted as having stable Graves' hyperthyroidism if no progression to ophthalmopathy occurred over 18 months of follow-up. Hyperthyroidism patients were newly diagnosed, had a disease duration of under 2 months, and were aged 18 to 65 years. The study excluded patients with uncontrolled infections, other autoimmune diseases, pregnancy or lactation. Diagnoses were based on clinical symptoms, serum thyroxine and TRAb, thyroid ultrasound and orbital computed tomography. Total RNA was extracted with Trizol reagent, and quality was checked on an Agilent 2100 Bioanalyzer. CDR3 length: 14 amino acids, cysteine to phenylalanine. The kept DNA is CDR3 alone, 42 bases in frame from the first base. The CDR1 and CDR2 encoded by the germline V gene are SGHRS and YFSETQ. V lost 0 bases and J lost 2 bases; the stretch between them is 9 bases long. There are many counts of this clonotype. It lacks a known antigen. No base quality values were provided; no much bigger clone lies one nucleotide off.

Overall study results and their limits: In validation, the model predicted progression to ophthalmopathy a median of 6.5 months before onset, with about 71% sensitivity and more than 72% specificity. No statistical method was used to fix the sample size in advance, and group allocation was not hidden from the investigators. Blood samples also contained most of the expanded thyroid clonotypes (frequency above 0.001), which suggests that blood repertoires may reflect thyroid immune responses. In cross-validation, a model built on a 13 V-J signature told ophthalmopathy apart from stable hyperthyroidism with approximately 90% sensitivity and 81% to 82% specificity, and in testing the same model reached 80%/75%.

The rearranged segments are TRBV5-1 and TRBJ2-7, with the D gene not clear enough to name. The sample consisted of peripheral blood or thyroid tissue (not recorded which). This sequence was found in a woman between 18 and 29 years old with Graves' hyperthyroidism. The CDR3 protein sequence reads: CASSLELLTYEQYF. The DNA reads as follows: TGCGCCAGCAGCTTGGAACTTCTCACCTACGAGCAGTACTTC.